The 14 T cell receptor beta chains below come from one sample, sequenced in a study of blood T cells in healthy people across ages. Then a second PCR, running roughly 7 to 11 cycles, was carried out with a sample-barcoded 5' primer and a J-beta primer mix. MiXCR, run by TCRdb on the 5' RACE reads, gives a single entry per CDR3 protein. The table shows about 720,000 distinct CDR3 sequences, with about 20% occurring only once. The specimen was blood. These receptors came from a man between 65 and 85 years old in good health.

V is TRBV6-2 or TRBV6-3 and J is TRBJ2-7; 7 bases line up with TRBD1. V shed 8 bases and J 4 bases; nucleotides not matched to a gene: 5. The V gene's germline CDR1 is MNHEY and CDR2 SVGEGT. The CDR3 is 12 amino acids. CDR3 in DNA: TGTGCCAGCTGGGACAGATTGTACGAGCAGTACTTC. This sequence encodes CASWDRLYEQYF.

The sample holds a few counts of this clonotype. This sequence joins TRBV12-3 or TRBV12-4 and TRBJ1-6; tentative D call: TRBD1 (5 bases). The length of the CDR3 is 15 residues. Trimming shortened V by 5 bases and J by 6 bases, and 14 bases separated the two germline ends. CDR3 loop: CASSHKRGPNSPLHF. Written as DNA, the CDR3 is TGTGCCAGCAGTCACAAAAGGGGTCCTAATTCACCCCTCCACTTT.

CDR3 residues: CASSQQRGSYNEQFF. The CDR3 coding sequence is TGTGCCAGCAGCCAGCAGCGGGGCTCCTACAATGAGCAGTTCTTC. The chain recombines TRBV7-9 with TRBJ2-1, with 7 nucleotides matching TRBD2. V was pared by 5 bases and J by 0 bases, with 4 bases of the junction left unmatched. CDR3 length: 15 amino acids. Germline CDR1 and CDR2: SEHNR and FQNEAQ (reference sequence).

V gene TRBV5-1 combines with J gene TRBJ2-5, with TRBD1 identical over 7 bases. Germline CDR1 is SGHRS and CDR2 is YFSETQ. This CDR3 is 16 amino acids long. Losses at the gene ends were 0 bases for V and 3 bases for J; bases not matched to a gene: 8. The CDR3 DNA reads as TGCGCCAGCAGCTTGGCCATCGGGACAGCGGAAGAGACCCAGTACTTC. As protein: CASSLAIGTAEETQYF.

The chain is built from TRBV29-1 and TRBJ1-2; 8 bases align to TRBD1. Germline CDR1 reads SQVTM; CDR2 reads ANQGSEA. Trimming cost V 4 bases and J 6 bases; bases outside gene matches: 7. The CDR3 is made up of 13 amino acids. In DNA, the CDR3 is TGCAGCGTTGGCGGGACAGGAGGTAATGGCTACACCTTC. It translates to CSVGGTGGNGYTF. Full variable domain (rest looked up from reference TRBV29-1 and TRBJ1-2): SAVISQKPSRDICQRGTSLTIQCQVDSQVTMMFWYRQQPGQSLTLIATANQGSEATYESGFVIDKFPISRPNLTFSTLTVSNMSPEDSSIYLCSVGGTGGNGYTFGSGTRLTVV.

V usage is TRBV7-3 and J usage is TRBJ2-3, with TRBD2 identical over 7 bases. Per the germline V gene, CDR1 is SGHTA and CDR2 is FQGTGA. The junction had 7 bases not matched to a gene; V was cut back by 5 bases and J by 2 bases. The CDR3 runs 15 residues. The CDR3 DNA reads TGTGCCAGCAGCCCAAGCGGGATCTACACAGATACGCAGTATTTT. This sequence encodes CASSPSGIYTDTQYF.

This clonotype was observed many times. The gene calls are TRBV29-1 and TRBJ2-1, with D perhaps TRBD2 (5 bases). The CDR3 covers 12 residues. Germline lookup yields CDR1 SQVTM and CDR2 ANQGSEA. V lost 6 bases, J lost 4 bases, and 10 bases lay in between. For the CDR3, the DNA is TGCAGCGTCTTCCGGGGTTACAATGAGCAGTTCTTC. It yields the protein CSVFRGYNEQFF.

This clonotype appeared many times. CDR3 DNA: TGCAGCGTTACAGGGGGCCAGGGGGGAGAGACCCAGTACTTC. It yields the protein CSVTGGQGGETQYF. The rearrangement joins TRBV29-1 to TRBJ2-5; TRBD1 agrees at 9 bases. Germline assignment: CDR1 SQVTM and CDR2 ANQGSEA. V shed 5 bases, J shed 4 bases, and the junction held 8 bases outside the gene matches. This CDR3 spans 14 amino acids. Variable domain in full (rest from reference TRBV29-1 and TRBJ2-5): SAVISQKPSRDICQRGTSLTIQCQVDSQVTMMFWYRQQPGQSLTLIATANQGSEATYESGFVIDKFPISRPNLTFSTLTVSNMSPEDSSIYLCSVTGGQGGETQYFGPGTRLLVL.

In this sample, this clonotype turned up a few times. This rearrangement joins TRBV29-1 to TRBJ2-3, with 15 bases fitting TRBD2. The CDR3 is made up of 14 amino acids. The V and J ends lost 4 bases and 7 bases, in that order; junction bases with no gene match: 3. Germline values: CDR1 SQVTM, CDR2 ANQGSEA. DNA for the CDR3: TGCAGCGTTGCCGGGACTAGCGGGAGGAATACGCAGTATTTT. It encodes CSVAGTSGRNTQYF.

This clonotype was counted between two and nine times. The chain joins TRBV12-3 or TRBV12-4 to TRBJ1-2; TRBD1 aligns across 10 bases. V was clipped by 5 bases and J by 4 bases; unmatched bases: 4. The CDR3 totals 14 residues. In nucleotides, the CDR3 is TGTGCCAGCAGTGTGACAGGGGGCATCTATGGCTACACCTTC. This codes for CASSVTGGIYGYTF.

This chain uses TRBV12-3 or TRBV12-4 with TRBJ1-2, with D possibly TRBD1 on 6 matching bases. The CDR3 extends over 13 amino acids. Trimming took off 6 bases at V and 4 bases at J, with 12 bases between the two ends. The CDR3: CASRQQGTYGYTF. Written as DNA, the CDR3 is TGTGCCAGCAGGCAACAGGGCACCTATGGCTACACCTTC.

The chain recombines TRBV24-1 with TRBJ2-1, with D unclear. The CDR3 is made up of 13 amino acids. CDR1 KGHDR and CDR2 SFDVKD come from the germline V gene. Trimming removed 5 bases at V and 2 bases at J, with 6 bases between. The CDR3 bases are TGTGCCACCAGTGCAAGCCCCTACAATGAGCAGTTCTTC. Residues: CATSASPYNEQFF.

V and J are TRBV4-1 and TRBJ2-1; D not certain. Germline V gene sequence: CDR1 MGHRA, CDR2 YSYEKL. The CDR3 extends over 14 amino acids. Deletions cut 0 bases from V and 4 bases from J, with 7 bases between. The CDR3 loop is CASSQDQAYNEQFF. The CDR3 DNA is TGCGCCAGCAGCCAAGATCAAGCTTACAATGAGCAGTTCTTC.

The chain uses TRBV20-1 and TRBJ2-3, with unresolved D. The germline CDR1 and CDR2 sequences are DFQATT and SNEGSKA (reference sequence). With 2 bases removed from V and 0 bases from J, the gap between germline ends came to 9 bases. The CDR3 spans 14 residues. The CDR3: CSARTFLSTDTQYF. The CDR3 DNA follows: TGCAGTGCTAGAACGTTCCTTAGCACAGATACGCAGTATTTT.